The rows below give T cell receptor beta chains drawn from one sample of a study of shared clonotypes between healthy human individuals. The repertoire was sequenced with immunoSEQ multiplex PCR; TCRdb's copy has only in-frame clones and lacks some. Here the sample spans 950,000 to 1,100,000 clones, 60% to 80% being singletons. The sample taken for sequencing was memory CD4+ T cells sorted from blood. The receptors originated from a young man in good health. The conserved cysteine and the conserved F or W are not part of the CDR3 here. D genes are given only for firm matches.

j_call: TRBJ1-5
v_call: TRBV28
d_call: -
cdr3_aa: ASSLSRDYQPQH

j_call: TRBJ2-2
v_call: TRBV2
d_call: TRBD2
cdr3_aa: ASSSSGLAAGELF

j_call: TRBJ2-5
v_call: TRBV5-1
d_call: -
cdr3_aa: ASSLELGPSGTQY

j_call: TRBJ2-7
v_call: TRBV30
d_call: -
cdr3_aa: AWSVGPGVYEQY

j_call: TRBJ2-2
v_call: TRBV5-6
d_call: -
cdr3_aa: ASRSDRTGGELF

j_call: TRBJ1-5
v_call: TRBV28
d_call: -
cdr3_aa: ASSPRAGEQPQH

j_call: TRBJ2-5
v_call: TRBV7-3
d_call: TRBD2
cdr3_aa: ASSLSGLAGVETQY

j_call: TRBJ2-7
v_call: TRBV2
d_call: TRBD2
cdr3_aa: ASSDLGLAYEQY

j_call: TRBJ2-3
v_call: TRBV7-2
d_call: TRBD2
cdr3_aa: ASSFSGGGALDTQY

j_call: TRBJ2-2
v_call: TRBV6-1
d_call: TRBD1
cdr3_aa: ASNRGDTGELF

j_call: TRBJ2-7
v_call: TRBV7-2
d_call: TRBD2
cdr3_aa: ASSHGGASYEQY

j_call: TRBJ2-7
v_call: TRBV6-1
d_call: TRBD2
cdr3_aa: ASLKDGEGEQY

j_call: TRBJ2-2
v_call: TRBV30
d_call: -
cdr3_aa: AWIPKWSDSARELF

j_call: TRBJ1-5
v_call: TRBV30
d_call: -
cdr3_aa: AWSPGPFSNQPQH

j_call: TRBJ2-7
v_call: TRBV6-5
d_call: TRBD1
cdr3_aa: ASSTRDRRYEQY

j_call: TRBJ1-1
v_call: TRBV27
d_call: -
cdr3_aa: ASSLSSRTEAF

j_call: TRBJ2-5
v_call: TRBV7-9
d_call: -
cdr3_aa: ASSLSWVTETQY

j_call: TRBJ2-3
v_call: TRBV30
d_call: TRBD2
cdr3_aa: AWSWGGSKGTQY

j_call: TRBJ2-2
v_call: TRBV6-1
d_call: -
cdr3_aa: ASSGSRAGELF

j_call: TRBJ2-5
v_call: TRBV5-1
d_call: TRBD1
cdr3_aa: ASSLTGGQQETQY